This record concerns one T cell receptor beta chain sequence. Repertoires were generated with immunoSEQ multiplex PCR, while TCRdb's copy carries only in-frame clones and drops some. The sample records roughly 190,000 clones, 88% being singletons. Germline V gene data show CDR1 as LNHDA and CDR2 as SQIVND (reference sequence). The CDR3 contains 17 residues. Trimming took 0 bases from V and 2 from J, leaving 14 bases between them. This sample stems from a study of blood T cell repertoires in COVID-19. Looking at the study overall: Both acute and convalescent COVID-19 samples were obtained from the United States, Italy and Spain. T cells, B-cell-depleted T cells, or PBMCs provided the cDNA or gDNA that served as material.

The receptor was isolated from a man between 35 and 55 years old with active or convalescent COVID-19. The J gene is TRBJ2-1, the V gene TRBV19, with D tentatively TRBD2 (6 bases). Material: peripheral blood. The CDR3 here is CASSIDGRRATYNEQFF. CDR3 in DNA: TGTGCCAGTAGTATAGATGGGAGGAGGGCTACCTACAATGAGCAGTTCTTC.